This passage covers 26 T cell receptor beta chains from one sample sequenced in a study of patients and donors after allogeneic stem cell transplantation. MiXCR was run by TCRdb on the RT-PCR reads, yielding one entry per CDR3 protein. The table has about 26,000 distinct CDR3 sequences, 8% to 10% seen once. Sequencing was done on a sample of blood, either unsorted or a sorted T cell fraction (not recorded which). The receptors come from a human donor who was either an allogeneic HSCT recipient or a stem cell or donor lymphocyte infusion donor (not recorded which). It is not recorded whose cells these are; they may come from a transplant donor.

The chain joins TRBV19 to TRBJ2-1, with TRBD1 matching 7 bases. Trimming removed 11 bases from V and 6 bases from J; junction bases left unmatched: 7. Germline V lookup: CDR1 LNHDA, CDR2 SQIVND (reference sequence). CDR3 length: 12 amino acids. The CDR3 loop reads CAATGVSNEQFF. The CDR3 nucleotides read TGTGCCGCCACAGGGGTGTCCAATGAGCAGTTCTTC.

In its sample, this clonotype was seen many times. The chain couples TRBV28 to TRBJ2-2, with D maybe TRBD2 (6 bases). The CDR3 is 14 residues long. Looked up from germline, CDR1 is MDHEN and CDR2 is SYDVKM. The germline V and J ends were trimmed by 10 bases and 2 bases, with 14 bases remaining between them. The DNA of the CDR3 is TGTGCCATAGGCGGGGCGGGTAACACCGGGGAGCTGTTTTTT. This translates into CAIGGAGNTGELFF.

This clonotype was recorded at least ten times. CDR3 DNA: TGTGCCACCAGGGTCTTCCTAGCGGGAAGCACAGATACGCAGTATTTT. Translating gives CATRVFLAGSTDTQYF. This rearrangement joins TRBV15 to TRBJ2-3, with TRBD2 matching over 9 bases. Germline CDR1 is LNHNV and CDR2 is YYDKDF (reference sequence). The trim removed 6 bases at V and 0 bases at J, leaving 7 bases unmatched. The CDR3 contains 16 residues.

This clonotype has ten or more counts. The chain has TRBV28 and TRBJ1-5; the D is unclear. The CDR3 has 15 amino acids. The V and J ends lost 5 bases and 5 bases respectively, with 16 bases between them. The germline V gene encodes CDR1 MDHEN and CDR2 SYDVKM. CDR3 in amino acids: CASSPSGEVYQPQHF. CDR3 bases: TGTGCCAGCAGTCCATCTGGTGAGGTCTATCAGCCCCAGCATTTT.

In its sample, this clonotype was seen a few times. The chain has TRBV7-2 and TRBJ2-1; 7 positions agree with TRBD2. Germline V gives CDR1 SGHTA, CDR2 FQGNSA. This CDR3 comprises 15 residues. The V and J ends lost 5 bases and 2 bases, in that order; junction bases with no gene match: 6. The CDR3 sequence: CASSRERGPYNEQFF. Written as DNA, the CDR3 is TGTGCCAGCAGCCGGGAGCGGGGCCCCTACAATGAGCAGTTCTTC.

This clonotype was counted ten times or more. This chain joins TRBV11-1 and TRBJ1-5; 10 nucleotides agree with TRBD1. The CDR3 extends over 18 amino acids. Germline values: CDR1 SGHAT, CDR2 FQDESV (reference sequence). Germline trimming cut 5 bases from V and 2 bases from J; bases unmatched to any gene: 12. CDR3 residues: CASSPGTGERYGNQPQHF. CDR3 nucleotides: TGTGCCAGCAGCCCCGGGACAGGGGAGAGATATGGCAATCAGCCCCAGCATTTT.

This clonotype was detected only a few times. The chain links TRBV21-1 to TRBJ1-5; the table names TRBD1, a call not compared with the DNA. TRBV21-1 is shown as a pseudogene. The CDR3 has 17 amino acids. CDR3 residues: CASSKPLTGLSNQPQHF. The CDR3 bases are TGTGCCAGCAGCAAACCATTAACGGGGCTGAGCAATCAGCCCCAGCATTTT.

This clonotype occurred many times. The J gene is TRBJ2-7, the V gene TRBV9, with D possibly matching TRBD2 (6 bases). This CDR3 contains 13 residues. Germline assignment: CDR1 SGDLS and CDR2 YYNGEE. V lost 1 base, J lost 6 bases, and 11 bases lay in between. The CDR3 DNA reads as TGTGCCAGCAGCGTAATAGCGGACACCGAGCAGTACTTC. It codes for CASSVIADTEQYF.

This clonotype was counted only a few times. This rearrangement joins TRBV5-1 to TRBJ2-5, with 11 bases lining up with TRBD2. J gave up 5 bases and V 6 bases, and 9 bases lay outside the gene matches. This CDR3 has 15 residues. The V gene's germline CDR1 is SGHRS and CDR2 YFSETQ. In DNA form, the CDR3 reads TGCGCCAGCAAGAGTAGCGGGGGGGCGGTGGAGACCCAGTACTTC. Protein sequence: CASKSSGGAVETQYF. The whole variable domain, filled in from reference TRBV5-1 and TRBJ2-5, reads KAGVTQTPRYLIKTRGQQVTLSCSPISGHRSVSWYQQTPGQGLQFLFEYFSETQRNKGNFPGRFSGRQFSNSRSEMNVSTLELGDSALYLCASKSSGGAVETQYFGPGTRLLVL.

This clonotype was seen ten or more times. V is TRBV6-5 and J is TRBJ2-5; D not resolved. CDR1 and CDR2 from the germline V gene are MNHEY and SVGAGI. Trimming removed 0 bases from V and 3 bases from J, with 5 bases in between. The CDR3 runs to 13 residues. The CDR3 DNA reads TGTGCCAGCAGTTACTCTAGAAAAGAGACCCAGTACTTC. The encoded protein is CASSYSRKETQYF.

This sequence joins TRBV27 and TRBJ2-7, with D unclear. The length of the CDR3 is 13 residues. V was trimmed by 4 bases and J by 7 bases, leaving 14 bases between them. Per the germline V gene, CDR1 is MNHEY and CDR2 is SMNVEV (reference sequence). CDR3 coding DNA: TGTGCCAGCAGTTCCCGACCCTCGAATGAGCAGTACTTC. Translated: CASSSRPSNEQYF.

This clonotype occurred many times. V and J are TRBV7-8 and TRBJ2-7, with D perhaps matching TRBD2 (6 bases). Germline V lookup: CDR1 SGHVS, CDR2 FQNEAQ. This CDR3 has 12 residues. Trimming stripped 5 bases from V and 7 bases from J, with 12 bases between. CDR3 loop: CASSGGWGEQYF. CDR3 nucleotides: TGTGCCAGCAGCGGGGGGTGGGGGGAGCAGTACTTC. Full variable domain (rest looked up from reference TRBV7-8 and TRBJ2-7): GAGVSQSPRYKVAKRGQDVALRCDPISGHVSLFWYQQALGQGPEFLTYFQNEAQLDKSGLPSDRFFAERPEGSVSTLKIQRTQQEDSAVYLCASSGGWGEQYFGPGTRLTVT.

Many counts were recorded for this clonotype. The rearrangement links TRBV7-9 to TRBJ2-1; TRBD2 matches at 7 bases. With 5 bases clipped from V and 6 bases from J, the junction kept 7 bases outside the gene matches. Germline V lookup: CDR1 SEHNR, CDR2 FQNEAQ (reference sequence). The CDR3 is 14 amino acids. DNA of the CDR3: TGTGCCAGCAGCCTCGGGGGGAGGGGCAATGAGCAGTTCTTC. This sequence encodes CASSLGGRGNEQFF. Using reference TRBV7-9 and TRBJ2-1 for the parts outside the CDR3, the full variable domain is DTGVSQNPRHKITKRGQNVTFRCDPISEHNRLYWYRQTLGQGPEFLTYFQNEAQLEKSRLLSDRFSAERPKGSFSTLEIQRTEQGDSAMYLCASSLGGRGNEQFFGPGTRLTVL.

At least ten counts were recorded for this clonotype. J is TRBJ2-5 and V is TRBV7-2, with unresolved D. CDR3 length: 12 amino acids. The germline V gene has CDR1 SGHTA and CDR2 FQGNSA. With 2 bases removed from V and 8 bases from J, the gap between germline ends came to 9 bases. CDR3 sequence: CASSLTSETQYF. The CDR3 region has the DNA TGTGCCAGCAGCTTAACATCGGAAACCCAGTACTTC.

This clonotype was seen ten or more times. The chain couples TRBV20-1 to TRBJ2-1; TRBD2 aligns across 9 bases. V was clipped by 7 bases and J by 8 bases; unmatched bases: 15. CDR3 length: 15 residues. Germline V lookup: CDR1 DFQATT, CDR2 SNEGSKA (reference sequence). The DNA of the CDR3 is TGCAGTGTTCAGGACCCTAGCGGGAAGGAGGATGAGCAGTTCTTC. Translated: CSVQDPSGKEDEQFF.

By proportion, this clonotype is medium-sized. The V gene is TRBV29-1, the J gene TRBJ2-2, with TRBD1 identical over 10 bases. V was pared by 6 bases and J by 4 bases, with 8 bases of the junction left unmatched. Germline CDR1 SQVTM, CDR2 ANQGSEA. CDR3 size: 15 residues. The CDR3 DNA sequence: TGCAGCGTAGGAACCGGGACAGGGGTCACCGGGGAGCTGTTTTTT. This gives the protein CSVGTGTGVTGELFF.

In its sample, this clonotype was seen a few times. The V and J genes are TRBV7-9 and TRBJ2-1, with TRBD2 matching 10 bases. After removal of 5 bases from V and 5 bases from J, the junction contained 6 bases not matched to a gene. The CDR3 runs to 15 residues. Germline V gene lookup returns CDR1 SEHNR and CDR2 FQNEAQ (reference sequence). DNA of the CDR3: TGTGCCAGCAGCGAACTAGCGGGAAGGGACAATGAGCAGTTCTTC. This translates into CASSELAGRDNEQFF.

This clonotype showed up just once. The rearrangement links TRBV19 to TRBJ2-1; D possibly corresponds to TRBD1 (5 bases). Trimming took 3 bases from V and 7 from J, leaving 10 bases between them. The CDR3 has 13 amino acids. CDR1 and CDR2 (germline): LNHDA, SQIVND (reference sequence). CDR3 sequence: CASSIQGLNEQFF. DNA of the CDR3: TGTGCCAGTAGTATTCAGGGTCTAAATGAGCAGTTCTTC.

This clonotype was observed a few times. The genes are TRBV13 and TRBJ1-2, with a possible D match to TRBD1 (6 bases). Germline V CDR1 and CDR2: PRHDT, FYEKMQ (reference sequence). Trimming shortened V by 5 bases and J by 5 bases, and 12 bases separated the two germline ends. The CDR3 is made up of 13 amino acids. In DNA, the CDR3 is TGTGCCAGCAGCCCTCAGGGGCCGTATGGCTACACCTTC. Translation: CASSPQGPYGYTF.

This chain uses TRBV11-2 with TRBJ2-1; tentatively, D is TRBD1 (5 bases). The CDR3 contains 14 residues. Trimming took 3 bases from V and 6 from J, leaving 12 bases between them. CDR1 SGHAT and CDR2 FQNNGV come from the germline V gene. The CDR3 loop reads CASSFIQGGNEQFF. As DNA, the CDR3 is TGTGCCAGCAGCTTCATCCAGGGCGGCAATGAGCAGTTCTTC.

This clonotype was picked up many times. The J gene is TRBJ1-1, the V gene TRBV6-5; TRBD1 aligns across 7 bases. Germline-derived CDR1 and CDR2 are MNHEY and SVGAGI. V shed 2 bases and J 4 bases; nucleotides not matched to a gene: 1. The CDR3 contains 13 residues. The CDR3 reads CASSYDRATEAFF. The CDR3 bases are TGTGCCAGCAGTTACGACAGGGCCACTGAAGCTTTCTTT.

In this sample, this clonotype turned up a few times. CDR3 protein: CSATTGMGYNEQFF. CDR3 coding DNA: TGCAGTGCCACAACAGGGATGGGTTACAATGAGCAGTTCTTC. The chain couples TRBV20-1 to TRBJ2-1, with a possible D match to TRBD1 (6 bases). V was trimmed by 6 bases and J by 4 bases, leaving 16 bases between them. Germline CDR1 and CDR2: DFQATT and SNEGSKA (reference sequence). This CDR3 has 14 residues.

This clonotype was recorded many times. Germline and junction disagree at one end, which may indicate a read error. CDR3 loop: CAWTVTNNSPLHF. In DNA form, the CDR3 reads TGTGCGTGGACAGTCACTAATAATTCACCCCTCCACTTT. V is TRBV30 and J is TRBJ1-6, with TRBD1 as a possible D gene (6 bases). From germline, CDR1 is GTSNPN and CDR2 SVGIG (reference sequence). The CDR3 runs 13 residues.

There are many counts of this clonotype. The genes are TRBV11-3 and TRBJ1-1; D perhaps matches TRBD1 (5 bases). CDR3 length: 15 residues. With 2 bases removed from V and 4 bases from J, the gap between germline ends came to 14 bases. The germline CDR1 and CDR2 sequences are SGHNT and YENEEA. The CDR3 reads CASSLNGGAGTEAFF. The CDR3 nucleotides read TGTGCCAGCAGCTTAAATGGAGGGGCTGGCACTGAAGCTTTCTTT.

The rearrangement joins TRBV3-1 to TRBJ1-1; D remains ambiguous. This CDR3 has 14 amino acids. V was clipped by 1 base and J by 1 base, with 7 bases between them. Per germline, CDR1 LGHDT and CDR2 YNNKEL (reference sequence). The CDR3 loop reads CASSQVSGNTEAFF. The DNA of the CDR3 is TGTGCCAGCAGCCAAGTTTCGGGGAACACTGAAGCTTTCTTT.

This clonotype has ten or more counts. A read error may produce the germline difference seen at one junction end. This sequence joins TRBV5-5 and TRBJ2-2; perhaps TRBD2 as D (5 bases). CDR3 size: 13 residues. Germline lookup yields CDR1 SGHKS and CDR2 YYEKEE (reference sequence). CDR3 nucleotide sequence: TGTGCCAGCAGCTTGGGGTTCTACGGGGAACTGTTTTTT. Protein: CASSLGFYGELFF.